This T cell receptor beta chain was sequenced for a study of early T cells in non-severe SARS-CoV-2 infection. Study as a whole: Chains were unpaired, as sequencing was done on bulk RNA from unsorted whole blood.

TCRdb re-derived calls from the 5' RACE reads in MiXCR, one entry per CDR3 protein. The sample contains fewer than 30,000 distinct CDR3 sequences, roughly 5.6% of which appear only once. V lost 7 bases, J lost 2 bases, and 13 bases lay in between. CDR3 length: 14 residues. The chain joins TRBV12-3 or TRBV12-4 to TRBJ2-3; no firm D call. The source is an adult who was a healthcare worker with PCR-confirmed SARS-CoV-2 infection or an uninfected control (not recorded which). Material: whole blood. CDR3 DNA: TGTGCCAGCACCCAGTACGCCCCCACAGATACGCAGTATTTT. As protein: CASTQYAPTDTQYF.